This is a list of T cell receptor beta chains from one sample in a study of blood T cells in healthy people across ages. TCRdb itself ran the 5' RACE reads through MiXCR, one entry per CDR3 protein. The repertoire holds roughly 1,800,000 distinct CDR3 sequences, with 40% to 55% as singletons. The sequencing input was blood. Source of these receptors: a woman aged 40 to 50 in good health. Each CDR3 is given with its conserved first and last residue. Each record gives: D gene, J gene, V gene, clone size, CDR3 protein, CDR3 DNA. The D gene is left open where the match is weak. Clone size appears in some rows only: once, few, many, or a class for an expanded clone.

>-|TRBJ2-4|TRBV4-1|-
CASSQGASPAVKNIQYF
TGCGCCAGCAGCCAAGGGGCCTCCCCGGCGGTCAAAAACATTCAGTACTTC
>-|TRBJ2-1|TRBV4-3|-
CASSQDLPTWGVKEQFF
TGCGCCAGCAGCCAAGATCTCCCGACGTGGGGTGTGAAGGAGCAGTTCTTC
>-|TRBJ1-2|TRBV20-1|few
CSSRTSSYGYTF
TGCAGTTCCAGGACATCCTCCTATGGCTACACCTTC
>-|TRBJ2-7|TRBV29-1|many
CSVGNAYEQYF
TGCAGCGTCGGTAACGCATACGAGCAGTACTTC
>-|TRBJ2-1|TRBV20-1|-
CSARDRLPSSYNEQFF
TGCAGTGCTAGAGATCGACTCCCAAGCTCCTACAATGAGCAGTTCTTC
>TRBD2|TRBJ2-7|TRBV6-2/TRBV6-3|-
CASSNRGSEQYF
TGTGCCAGCAGTAACCGCGGGAGTGAGCAGTACTTC
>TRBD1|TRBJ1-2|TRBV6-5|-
CASSVPGQGENGYTF
TGTGCCAGCAGTGTCCCGGGACAGGGTGAGAATGGCTACACCTTC
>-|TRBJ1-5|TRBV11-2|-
CASSLDPQGPSNQPQHF
TGTGCCAGCAGCTTAGATCCTCAGGGCCCCAGCAATCAGCCCCAGCATTTT
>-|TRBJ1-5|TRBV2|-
CASSAHGGWGQPQHF
TGTGCCAGCAGTGCCCATGGGGGTTGGGGTCAGCCCCAGCATTTT
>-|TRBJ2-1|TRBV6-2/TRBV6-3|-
CASRPGAGGGYYEQFF
TGTGCCAGCAGACCTGGAGCTGGTGGGGGGTACTATGAGCAGTTCTTC
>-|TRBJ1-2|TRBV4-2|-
CASSQPHNYGYTF
TGTGCCAGCAGCCAACCTCATAACTATGGCTACACCTTC
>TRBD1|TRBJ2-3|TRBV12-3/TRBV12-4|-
CASSYRTGETDTQYF
TGTGCCAGCAGTTACCGGACAGGGGAGACAGATACGCAGTATTTT
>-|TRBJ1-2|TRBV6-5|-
CASSASGKNYGYTF
TGTGCCAGCAGCGCTTCTGGGAAAAACTATGGCTACACCTTC
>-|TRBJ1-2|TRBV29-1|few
CSAETAYGYTF
TGCAGCGCCGAGACGGCCTATGGCTACACCTTC
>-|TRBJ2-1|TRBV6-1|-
CASSTSRQPNEQFF
TGTGCCAGCAGCACTTCCAGACAACCCAATGAGCAGTTCTTC
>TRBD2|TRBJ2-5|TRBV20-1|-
CSARDRYNSGGPNLLEQYF
TGCAGTGCTAGAGATAGATATAATAGCGGGGGGCCCAATCTTCTTGAGCAGTACTTC
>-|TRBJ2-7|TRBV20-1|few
CSATGTATYEQYF
TGCAGTGCCACGGGGACCGCCACCTACGAGCAGTACTTC
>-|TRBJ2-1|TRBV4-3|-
CASSQLGDDEQFF
TGCGCCAGCAGCCAACTAGGGGACGATGAGCAGTTCTTC
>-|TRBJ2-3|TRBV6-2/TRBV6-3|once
CASSSYDESTDTQYF
TGTGCCAGCAGTTCTTATGACGAGAGCACAGATACGCAGTATTTT
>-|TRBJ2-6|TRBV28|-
CASTQPITGSQFPSSGANVLTF
TGTGCCAGCACCCAACCGATCACAGGGTCTCAATTCCCATCCTCTGGGGCCAACGTCCTGACTTTC
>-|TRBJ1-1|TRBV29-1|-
CSVVQSGDTEAFF
TGCAGCGTTGTGCAGTCGGGTGACACTGAAGCTTTCTTT
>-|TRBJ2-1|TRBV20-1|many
CSASDSSYNEQFF
TGCAGTGCTAGCGACAGTTCCTACAATGAGCAGTTCTTC
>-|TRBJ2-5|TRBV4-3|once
CASSQGGRAGSLQETQYF
TGCGCCAGCAGCCAAGGGGGCAGGGCAGGGTCACTACAAGAGACCCAGTACTTC
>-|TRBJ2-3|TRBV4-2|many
CASSQDPRGGDTQYF
TGTGCCAGCAGCCAAGATCCTAGGGGGGGAGATACGCAGTATTTT
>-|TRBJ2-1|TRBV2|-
CASKEGIEQFF
TGTGCCAGCAAGGAGGGAATTGAGCAGTTCTTC
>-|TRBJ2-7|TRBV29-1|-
CSVSRLAPTHNEQYF
TGCAGCGTTTCCAGACTTGCCCCCACACACAATGAGCAGTACTTC
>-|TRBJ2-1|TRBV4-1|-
CASSQRADNEQFF
TGCGCCAGCAGCCAACGGGCCGACAATGAGCAGTTCTTC
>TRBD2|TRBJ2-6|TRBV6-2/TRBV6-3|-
CASSYSLAGLAGGANVLTF
TGTGCCAGCAGTTACTCTCTCGCGGGACTAGCTGGTGGGGCCAACGTCCTGACTTTC
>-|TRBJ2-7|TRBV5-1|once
CASSSMRDSLSYEQYF
TGCGCCAGCAGCTCGATGAGGGATAGCCTCTCCTACGAGCAGTACTTC
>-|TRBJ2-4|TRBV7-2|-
CASSIKLGGGENIQYF
TGTGCCAGCAGCATTAAGCTCGGGGGCGGCGAAAACATTCAGTACTTC
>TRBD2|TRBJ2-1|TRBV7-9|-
CASSLVRGGAVYNEQFF
TGTGCCAGCAGCTTAGTTCGGGGGGGGGCCGTCTACAATGAGCAGTTCTTC
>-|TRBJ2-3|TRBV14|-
CASSQVGALPDTQYF
TGTGCCAGCAGCCAAGTAGGAGCGTTGCCAGATACGCAGTATTTT
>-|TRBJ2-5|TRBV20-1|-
CSARDHGKDPRETQYF
TGCAGTGCTAGAGACCACGGAAAGGACCCGCGGGAGACCCAGTACTTC
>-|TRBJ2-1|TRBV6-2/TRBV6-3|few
CASSSNRGRGGGGNEQFF
TGTGCCAGCAGTTCGAACCGGGGCCGAGGTGGGGGTGGCAATGAGCAGTTCTTC
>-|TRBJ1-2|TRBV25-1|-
CASSEWGGYTF
TGTGCCAGCAGTGAATGGGGAGGCTACACCTTC
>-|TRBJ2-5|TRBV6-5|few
CASSYSSQIETQYF
TGTGCCAGCAGTTACTCGAGTCAGATAGAGACCCAGTACTTC
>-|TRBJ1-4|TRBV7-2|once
CASSLGALNGEKLFF
TGTGCCAGCAGCTTAGGTGCCCTAAATGGTGAAAAACTGTTTTTT
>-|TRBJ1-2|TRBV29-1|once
CSVEDLRGGGYTF
TGCAGCGTTGAAGATCTACGAGGGGGTGGCTACACCTTC
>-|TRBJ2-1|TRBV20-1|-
CSARSAGGFDNEQFF
TGCAGTGCTAGATCGGCAGGCGGGTTTGACAATGAGCAGTTCTTC
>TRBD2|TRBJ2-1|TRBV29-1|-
CSVELPSGRANDEQFF
TGCAGCGTTGAACTCCCCAGCGGGAGGGCCAACGATGAGCAGTTCTTC
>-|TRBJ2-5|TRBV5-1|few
CASSFGDIETQYF
TGCGCCAGCAGCTTTGGGGACATAGAGACCCAGTACTTC
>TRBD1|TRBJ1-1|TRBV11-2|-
CASSLGVTGGNTEAFF
TGTGCCAGCAGCTTAGGGGTAACAGGGGGGAACACTGAAGCTTTCTTT
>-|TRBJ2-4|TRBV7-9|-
CASSLAEGMAKNIQYF
TGTGCCAGCAGCTTAGCAGAGGGAATGGCCAAAAACATTCAGTACTTC